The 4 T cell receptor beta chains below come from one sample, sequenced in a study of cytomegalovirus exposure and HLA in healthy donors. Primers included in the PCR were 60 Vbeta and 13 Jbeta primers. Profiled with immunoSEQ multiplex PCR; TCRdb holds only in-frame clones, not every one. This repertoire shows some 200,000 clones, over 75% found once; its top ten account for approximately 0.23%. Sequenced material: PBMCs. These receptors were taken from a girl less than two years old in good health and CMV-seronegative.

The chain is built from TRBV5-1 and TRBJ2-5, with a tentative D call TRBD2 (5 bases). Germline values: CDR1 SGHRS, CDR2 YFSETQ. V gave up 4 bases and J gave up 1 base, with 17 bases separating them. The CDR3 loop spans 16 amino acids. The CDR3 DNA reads TGCGCCAGCAGCCCAAGGACGGCGGGTGCCCAAGAGACCCAGTACTTC. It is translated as CASSPRTAGAQETQYF.

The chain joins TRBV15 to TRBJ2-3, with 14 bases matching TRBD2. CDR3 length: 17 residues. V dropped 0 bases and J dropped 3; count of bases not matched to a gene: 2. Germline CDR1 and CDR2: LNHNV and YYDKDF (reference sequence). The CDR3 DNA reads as TGTGCCACCAGCAGAGAGGGACTAGCGGGAGAGACAGATACGCAGTATTTT. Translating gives CATSREGLAGETDTQYF. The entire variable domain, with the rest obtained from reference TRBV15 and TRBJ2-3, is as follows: DAMVIQNPRYQVTQFGKPVTLSCSQTLNHNVMYWYQQKSSQAPKLLFHYYDKDFNNEADTPDNFQSRRPNTSFCFLDIRSPGLGDTAMYLCATSREGLAGETDTQYFGPGTRLTVL.

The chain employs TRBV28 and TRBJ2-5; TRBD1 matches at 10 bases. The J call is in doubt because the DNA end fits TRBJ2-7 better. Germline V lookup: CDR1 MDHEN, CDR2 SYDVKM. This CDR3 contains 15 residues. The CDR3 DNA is TGTGCCAGCAGTTCTAGACAGGGGGCGCCCTACGAGCAGTACTTC. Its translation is CASSSRQGAPYEQYF.

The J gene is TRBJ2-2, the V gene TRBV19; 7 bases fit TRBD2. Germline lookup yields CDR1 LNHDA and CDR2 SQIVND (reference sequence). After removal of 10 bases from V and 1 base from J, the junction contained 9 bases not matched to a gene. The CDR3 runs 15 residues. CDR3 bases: TGTGCCACCAAAGCGGGCGGGGGGAACACCGGGGAGCTGTTTTTT. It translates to CATKAGGGNTGELFF.